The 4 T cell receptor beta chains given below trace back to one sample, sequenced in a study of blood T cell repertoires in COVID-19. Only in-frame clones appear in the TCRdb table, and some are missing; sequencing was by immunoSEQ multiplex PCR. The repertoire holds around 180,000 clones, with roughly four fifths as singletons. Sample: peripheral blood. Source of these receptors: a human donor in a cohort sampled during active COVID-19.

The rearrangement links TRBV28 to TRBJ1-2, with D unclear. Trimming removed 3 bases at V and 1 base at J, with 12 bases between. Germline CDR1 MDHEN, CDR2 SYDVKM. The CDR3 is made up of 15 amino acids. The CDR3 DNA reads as TGTGCCAGCAGTTTGGGCAGAAGAATTAACTATGGCTACACCTTC. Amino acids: CASSLGRRINYGYTF.

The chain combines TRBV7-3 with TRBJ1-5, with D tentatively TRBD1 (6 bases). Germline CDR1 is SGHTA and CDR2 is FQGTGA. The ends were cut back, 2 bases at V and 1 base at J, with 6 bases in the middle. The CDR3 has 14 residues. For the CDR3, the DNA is TGTGCCAGCAGCTTAGGACAGAGCAATCAGCCCCAGCATTTT. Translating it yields CASSLGQSNQPQHF.

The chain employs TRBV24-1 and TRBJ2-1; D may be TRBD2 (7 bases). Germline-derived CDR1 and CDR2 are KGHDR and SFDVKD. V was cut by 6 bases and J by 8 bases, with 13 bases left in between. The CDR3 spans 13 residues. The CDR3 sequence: CATSKTGGYEQFF. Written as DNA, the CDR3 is TGTGCCACCAGTAAAACGGGGGGCTATGAGCAGTTCTTC.

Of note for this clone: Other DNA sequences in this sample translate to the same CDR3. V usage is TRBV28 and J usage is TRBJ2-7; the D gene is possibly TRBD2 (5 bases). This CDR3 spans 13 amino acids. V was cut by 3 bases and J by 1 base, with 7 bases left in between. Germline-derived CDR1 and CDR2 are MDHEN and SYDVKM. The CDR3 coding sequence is TGTGCCAGCAGTTTGGGCGGGTCCTACGAGCAGTACTTC. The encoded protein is CASSLGGSYEQYF.